This TCR beta chain emerged from a study of cytomegalovirus exposure and HLA in healthy donors (TCRdb year 2017). In the study overall: A later analysis indicated that the roughly 120 validation repertoires were generated on the platform also employed for the 700 or so repertoires of the first cohort. The study was designed to test whether signatures of past pathogen exposure could be identified by cataloging public T cell receptors. Besides the first cohort of about 730 subjects, a separate validation cohort made up of around 120 different subjects was used. To predict cytomegalovirus infection status, the study brought together high-throughput TCR immunosequencing, statistical association of individual TCRs with disease status, and machine learning. The investigation overall reported the following: A later analysis had no HLA typing for the validation cohort, so co-occurrence there was scored across all 130 or so repertoires. While some public TCRs were present in many individuals, most TCR sequences turned up only very rarely across donors. It was suggested by the authors that the approach could potentially be generalized to other disease states and immunological phenotypes. The classifier was reported to diagnose cytomegalovirus status with high specificity and sensitivity in both the original cohort and the validation cohort. In a later analysis, TCRs clustered in the first cohort were found to also tend to co-occur in the roughly 110 validation repertoires, with 90% to 95% of cluster scores above 0. In vitro tests confirmed that a few of the cytomegalovirus-associated TCR beta chains recognize cytomegalovirus antigens. The study listed 164 TCR beta chains as associated with cytomegalovirus.

Separate from the approximately 700-subject first cohort, the validation cohort of 95 to 150 subjects was the group to which the donors belonged. V lost 6 bases and J lost 11 bases, and the count of bases not matched to a germline gene is 6. CDR1 and CDR2 are drawn from the germline V gene (reference sequence): MNHNY, SVGAGI. Including the terminal cysteine and phenylalanine, the CDR3 comprises 12 residues. The sequence is cut down to CDR3 DNA, 36 bases in frame from base 1. Receptor libraries were prepared by the immunoSEQ multiplex PCR assay. Turning to the authors' computational methods: To diagnose cytomegalovirus status from the catalog of TCR beta chain sequences, a statistical classification framework was built. The clones in this table, taken by TCRdb from immuneACCESS, are in-frame only. Not every clone is retained; where verified, under half of the shortfall comes from an unresolved V gene, and the cause of the rest is unknown. V and J calls plus clone size are reproduced from that table; the DNA served to infer D and trimming. A total of approximately 210,000 clones appear in this sample, about 82% of them only once. Roughly 1.5% of the sample is in the top ten clones.

To note about this clone: Its antigen target is currently unknown. Nothing much larger sits one base from this clone, and base qualities are not available.

This receptor was obtained from a woman between 18 and 30 years old in good health and CMV-seronegative. Sequenced material: PBMCs. The chain is made from TRBV6-6 and TRBJ1-1; 10 bases in the junction line up with TRBD1. The CDR3 here reads CASSRDRGLAFF. Here is the DNA: TGTGCCAGCAGCAGAGACAGGGGGCTCGCTTTCTTT.